These 22 T cell receptor beta chains share one sample of origin, sequenced in a study of control samples from healthy donors and cancer patients. The protocol was immunoSEQ multiplex PCR, while the TCRdb copy is restricted to in-frame clones and leaves out a portion. Here the sample spans about 230,000 clones, approximately 80% being singletons. Material: PBMCs. These receptors originate from a woman aged 60 to 75 with lung cancer.

This clone was recorded once. The chain is built from TRBV7-8 and TRBJ2-7, with no clear D. In germline, CDR1 is SGHVS, CDR2 FQNEAQ. The CDR3 has 12 amino acids. V lost 3 bases and J 5 bases, leaving 8 bases between the germline ends. In DNA, the CDR3 is TGTGCCAGCAGCTTGTTAATGGACGAGCAGTACTTC. Translation gives CASSLLMDEQYF.

The chain joins TRBV11-2 to TRBJ2-7, with D tentatively TRBD2 (5 bases). Trimming left V 4 bases short and J 7 bases short, with 20 bases between. This CDR3 is built from 15 residues. Germline assignment: CDR1 SGHAT and CDR2 FQNNGV. CDR3 residues: CASSYLPGSLGEQYF. In DNA, the CDR3 is TGTGCCAGCAGCTACCTACCGGGATCCCTGGGAGAGCAGTACTTC.

The chain employs TRBV19 and TRBJ1-2; D is possibly TRBD1 (6 bases). The CDR3 consists of 14 residues. Germline lookup yields CDR1 LNHDA and CDR2 SQIVND (reference sequence). V lost 5 bases to trimming and J lost 8 bases, with 18 bases between them. The CDR3 nucleotides are TGTGCCAGTAGTCCGATCCAGGGGCTAGGGGGCTACACCTTC. As protein: CASSPIQGLGGYTF.

This chain joins TRBV28 and TRBJ1-5, with 9 bases identical to TRBD1. Germline V gives CDR1 MDHEN, CDR2 SYDVKM. V lost 2 bases to trimming and J lost 3 bases; unmatched junction nucleotides: 5. There are 16 residues in the CDR3. The CDR3 is CASSLLGQGNNQPQHF. The CDR3 DNA sequence: TGTGCCAGCAGTTTACTTGGACAGGGGAACAATCAGCCCCAGCATTTT.

The CDR3 sequence: CASSLGTGPSVSGNTIYF. CDR3 nucleotide sequence: TGCGCCAGCAGCTTGGGGACAGGGCCCTCCGTCTCTGGAAACACCATATATTTT. V gene TRBV5-1 combines with J gene TRBJ1-3, with 8 bases fitting TRBD1. The CDR3 is 18 residues long. Germline V gives CDR1 SGHRS, CDR2 YFSETQ. Losses at the gene ends were 0 bases for V and 0 bases for J; bases not matched to a gene: 8.

DNA of the CDR3: TGTGCCAGCAGCCAAGGACTAGCGGGGCACACCGGGGAGCTGTTTTTT. Its translation: CASSQGLAGHTGELFF. The chain uses TRBV3-1 (or the pseudogene TRBV3-2) and TRBJ2-2; 11 nucleotides align to TRBD2. Germline V lookup: CDR1 LGHDT, CDR2 YNNKEL (reference sequence). V lost 1 base to trimming and J lost 3 bases; unmatched junction nucleotides: 1. This CDR3 region has 16 residues.

V gene TRBV7-9 combines with J gene TRBJ1-4; D is perhaps TRBD1 (6 bases). V lost 1 base and J 2 bases, leaving 8 bases between the germline ends. The CDR3 spans 15 residues. Germline CDR1 SEHNR, CDR2 FQNEAQ (reference sequence). As DNA, the CDR3 is TGTGCCAGCAGCTTAGTGGACAGTACTAATGAAAAACTGTTTTTT. Translating it yields CASSLVDSTNEKLFF.

To note about this clone: This sample includes further DNA sequences coding for the same CDR3. The chain couples TRBV5-1 to TRBJ2-2, with D uncertain. This CDR3 comprises 14 residues. Germline V gene lookup returns CDR1 SGHRS and CDR2 YFSETQ. V was trimmed by 4 bases and J by 0 bases, leaving 7 bases between them. As DNA, the CDR3 is TGCGCCAGCAGCCTTACTCCGAACACCGGGGAGCTGTTTTTT. Its translation is CASSLTPNTGELFF.

The chain recombines TRBV10-2 with TRBJ1-1; unclear D gene. V was cut by 7 bases and J by 1 base, with 4 bases left in between. Germline V gene lookup returns CDR1 WSHSY and CDR2 SAAADI. This CDR3 has 11 amino acids. CDR3 nucleotide sequence: TGCGCCAGCAAGCAGAACACTGAAGCTTTCTTT. It translates to CASKQNTEAFF.

The J gene is TRBJ2-1, the V gene TRBV7-3; 12 nucleotides agree with TRBD2. Unmatched junction bases numbered 7, after V lost 5 bases and J lost 8 bases. CDR1 and CDR2 (germline): SGHTA, FQGTGA. The CDR3 totals 15 residues. CDR3 DNA sequence: TGTGCCAGCAGCCCGACTAGCGGGAGTGGGTATGAGCAGTTCTTC. Encoded protein: CASSPTSGSGYEQFF.

This CDR3 is CSASLGRNSPLHF. CDR3 nucleotide sequence: TGCAGCGCCTCCCTAGGGAGGAATTCACCCCTCCACTTT. The gene calls are TRBV29-1 and TRBJ1-6; D remains ambiguous. CDR1 SQVTM and CDR2 ANQGSEA come from the germline V gene. CDR3 length: 13 amino acids. Between the trimmed V and J ends, which lost 7 bases and 7 bases, there was a span of 14 bases.

This chain links TRBV28 with TRBJ2-1; D call uncertain. Trimming removed 6 bases at V and 10 bases at J, with 13 bases between. This CDR3 is built from 12 residues. CDR1 and CDR2 (germline): MDHEN, SYDVKM. CDR3: CASSRRLREQFF. The CDR3 nucleotides are TGTGCCAGCAGCCGAAGACTGCGGGAGCAGTTCTTC.

The V and J genes are TRBV12-3 or TRBV12-4 and TRBJ2-7, with D perhaps matching TRBD2 (5 bases). The V and J ends lost 0 bases and 7 bases respectively, with 10 bases between them. There are 13 residues in the CDR3. In DNA, the CDR3 is TGTGCCAGCAGTTTAGCGGCAGGAGGAGAGCAGTACTTC. Protein sequence: CASSLAAGGEQYF.

The chain combines TRBV5-4 with TRBJ1-1, with D perhaps TRBD1 (5 bases). CDR3 length: 14 residues. The V end was cut by 3 bases, the J end by 8 bases, with 17 bases between. CDR1 is SGHNT and CDR2 is YYREEE in the germline V gene (reference sequence). The CDR3 loop reads CASSSPGTLEEAFF. The CDR3 DNA reads TGTGCCAGCAGCTCCCCCGGGACGTTAGAAGAAGCTTTCTTT.

The V gene is TRBV6-1, the J gene TRBJ1-2, with a weak D call TRBD1 (5 bases). CDR3 size: 15 residues. The ends were cut back, 1 base at V and 4 bases at J, with 13 bases in the middle. Germline V gene data show CDR1 as MNHNS and CDR2 as SASEGT. In DNA, the CDR3 is TGTGCCAGCAGTGAAGATAGTGGGACGTTCTATGGCTACACCTTC. It translates to CASSEDSGTFYGYTF.

The V call is TRBV4-2, the J call TRBJ2-1; D is undetermined. V was pared by 5 bases and J by 4 bases, with 15 bases between. Germline CDR1 and CDR2: LGHNA and YNFKEQ. The CDR3 is made up of 15 amino acids. CDR3 DNA: TGTGCCAGCAGCGCGGAACTGGGTGGTTACAATGAGCAGTTCTTC. Protein product: CASSAELGGYNEQFF.

The chain carries TRBV3-1 (or the pseudogene TRBV3-2) and TRBJ1-4; the D is unclear. V gave up 2 bases and J gave up 5 bases, with 3 bases separating them. Germline CDR1 is LGHDT and CDR2 is YNNKEL (reference sequence). The CDR3 runs to 12 residues. The CDR3 nucleotides are TGTGCCAGCAGCCAACGGAATGAAAAACTGTTTTTT. Protein sequence: CASSQRNEKLFF.

The chain combines TRBV28 with TRBJ2-4, with D uncertain. The CDR3 extends over 14 amino acids. CDR1 and CDR2 from the germline V gene are MDHEN and SYDVKM. V was trimmed by 2 bases and J by 5 bases, leaving 10 bases between them. In DNA, the CDR3 is TGTGCCAGCAGTTTACCGTTGGGCGAAAACATTCAGTACTTC. Translation: CASSLPLGENIQYF.

The chain combines TRBV5-6 with TRBJ1-5; D gene unclear. Germline values: CDR1 SGHDT, CDR2 YYEEEE. CDR3 length: 12 residues. V lost 3 bases to trimming and J lost 0 bases, with 1 base between them. The CDR3 DNA follows: TGTGCCAGCAGCTATAGCAATCAGCCCCAGCATTTT. Amino acid sequence: CASSYSNQPQHF.

The gene calls are TRBV10-3 and TRBJ1-5; the match to TRBD1 covers 7 bases. The CDR3 covers 13 residues. J lost 2 bases, V lost 10 bases, and 5 bases had no gene match. Germline CDR1 is ENHRY and CDR2 is SYGVKD. CDR3 amino acids: CATGQAGNQPQHF. For the CDR3, the DNA is TGTGCCACCGGACAGGCCGGCAATCAGCCCCAGCATTTT.

The V and J genes are TRBV24-1 and TRBJ2-1; 14 nucleotides align to TRBD2. CDR1 is KGHDR and CDR2 is SFDVKD in the germline V gene. Trimming cost V 3 bases and J 6 bases; bases outside gene matches: 3. The CDR3 extends over 16 amino acids. The CDR3 nucleotides are TGTGCCACCAGTGATCGGACTAGCGGGAGGAGCAATGAGCAGTTCTTC. Amino acids: CATSDRTSGRSNEQFF.

The rearrangement links TRBV15 to TRBJ1-3; D is perhaps TRBD1 (5 bases). CDR3 length: 17 residues. V lost 2 bases and J 0 bases, leaving 14 bases between the germline ends. The V gene's germline CDR1 is LNHNV and CDR2 YYDKDF (reference sequence). The CDR3 bases are TGTGCCACCAGCAGAAAACCAGGGACCCTCTCTGGAAACACCATATATTTT. It encodes CATSRKPGTLSGNTIYF.